This T cell receptor (beta chain) emerged from a study of T-cell reconstitution after alpha-beta-depleted transplantation in children. Unique molecular identifiers were incorporated when the TCRbeta library was constructed. One entry per CDR3 protein, called by TCRdb with MiXCR from the PCR reads. Of 400,000 to 550,000 distinct CDR3 sequences in the sample, about 11% were seen once. Findings and caveats of the study: Surviving recipient T cells and thymic progenitors accounted for the high day-60 TCRbeta diversity observed in some patients. After transplant, at about two months, alpha-beta T cells were reportedly derived from several hundred expanded graft clones. At one year after transplant, newly produced T cells mostly accounted for T-cell counts and diversity.

This clonotype has at least ten counts. No antigen is known for it. Germline assignment: CDR1 DFQATT and CDR2 SNEGSKA (reference sequence). The CDR3 extends over 12 amino acids. The V segment lost 7 bases and the J segment 3 bases; nucleotides outside the gene matches: 6. This TCR came from a child aged 2 to 10 with inherited bone marrow failure, due to receive a stem cell transplant. The rearrangement links TRBV20-1 to TRBJ2-7; the match to TRBD1 covers 7 bases. Here the sequenced sample was PBMCs, taken before TCRalphabeta/CD19-depleted stem cell transplant. The CDR3 loop reads CSVNRGFYEQYF. The CDR3 nucleotides are TGCAGTGTTAACAGGGGCTTCTACGAGCAGTACTTC.